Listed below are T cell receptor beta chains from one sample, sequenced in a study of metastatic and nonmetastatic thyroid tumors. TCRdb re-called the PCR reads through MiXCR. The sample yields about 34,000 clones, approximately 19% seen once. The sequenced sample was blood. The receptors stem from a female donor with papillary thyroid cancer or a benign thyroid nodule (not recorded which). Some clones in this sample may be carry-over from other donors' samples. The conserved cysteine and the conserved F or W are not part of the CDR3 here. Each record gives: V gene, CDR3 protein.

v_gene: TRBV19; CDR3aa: ASRRDRVTEAF
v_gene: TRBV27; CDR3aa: ASSSRQGSEQY
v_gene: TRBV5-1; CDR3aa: SSSIGTGDTEAF
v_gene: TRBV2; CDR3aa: ASRGFTYGYT
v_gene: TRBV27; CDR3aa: ASRLGGFNNEQF
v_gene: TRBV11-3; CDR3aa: ASSLVGSGISSYEQY
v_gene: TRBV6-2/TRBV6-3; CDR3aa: ASRNPRRPGELF
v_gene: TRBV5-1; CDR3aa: ASSFSNEQF
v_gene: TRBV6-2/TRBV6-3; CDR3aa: ASRYGRFLVNQPQH
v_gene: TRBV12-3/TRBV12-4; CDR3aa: ASSFPGDWGDTQY
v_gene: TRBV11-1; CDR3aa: ASSPQTVGTGDTIY
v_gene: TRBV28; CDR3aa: ASRHEMTSASYNEQF
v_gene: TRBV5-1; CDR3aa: ASSSASSYNEQF
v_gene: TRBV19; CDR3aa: ASIGTGGFGYT
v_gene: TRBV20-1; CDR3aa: SASIPNLGYNEQF
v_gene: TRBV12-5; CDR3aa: ASAEWRGGGEKLF
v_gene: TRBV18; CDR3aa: ASSPGPGGELF
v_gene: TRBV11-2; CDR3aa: ASSLAGNNYGYT
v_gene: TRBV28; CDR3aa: ASSSPATGLVPLEAF
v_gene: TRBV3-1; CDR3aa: ASSAPGQGYNEQF
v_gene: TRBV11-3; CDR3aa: ASSPSTSNFVYEQY
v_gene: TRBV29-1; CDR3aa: SVGRRDRAYNEQF
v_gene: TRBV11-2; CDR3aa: ASSFGQTTNEKLF
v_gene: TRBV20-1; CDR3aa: SARIRDTQY
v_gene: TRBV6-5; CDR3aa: ASSYSRGTSVYNEQF
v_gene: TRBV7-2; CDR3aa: AITTRETQY
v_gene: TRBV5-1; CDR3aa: ASSLLGTATSYNEQF
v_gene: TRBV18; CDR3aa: ASSPPWGAGAF
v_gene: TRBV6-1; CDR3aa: ASSPWRGNTGELF
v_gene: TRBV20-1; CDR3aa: SAHGGQMNTEAF
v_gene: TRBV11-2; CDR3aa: ASSLMRSQGADTQY
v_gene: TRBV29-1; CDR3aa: SVEKGGNTDTQY
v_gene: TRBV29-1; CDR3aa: SVRQGSDTQY
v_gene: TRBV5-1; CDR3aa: ASSLRAAGGYEQY
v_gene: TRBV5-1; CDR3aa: ASSFPTLGDDEQF
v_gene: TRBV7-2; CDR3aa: ASSLGRGGSGYNEQF
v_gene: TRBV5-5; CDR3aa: ASSSQRRDTEAF
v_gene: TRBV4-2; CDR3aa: ASSQVGGQENSPLH
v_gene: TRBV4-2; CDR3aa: ASSRTSGRLGDGQY
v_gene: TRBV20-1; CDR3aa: SARDQRDFYEQY
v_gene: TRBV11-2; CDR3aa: ASTSLGNRGDEQY
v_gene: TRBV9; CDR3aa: ASSVVPSGSRYEQY
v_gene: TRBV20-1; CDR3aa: SASPGRGRLYEQF
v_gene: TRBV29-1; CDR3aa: SVLGGVSGTEAF
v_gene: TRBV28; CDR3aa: ASSFTSGTANEQF
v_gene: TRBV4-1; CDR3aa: ASSQGALLGSGNTEAF
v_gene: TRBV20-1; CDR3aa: SARFLPIGVVSGRGNEQF
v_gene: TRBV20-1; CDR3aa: SARRDTRIAKNIQY
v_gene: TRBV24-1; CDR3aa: ATSDTKENTNQPQR
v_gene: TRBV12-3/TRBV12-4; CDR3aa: ASSPNQGTGAF
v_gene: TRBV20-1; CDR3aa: SAKRTSGHEETQY
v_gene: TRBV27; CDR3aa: ASSLRPAGLVFGELF
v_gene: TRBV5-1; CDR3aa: ASSPTSGRALNEQF